The rows below give T cell receptor beta chains drawn from one sample of a study of shared clonotypes between healthy human individuals. Assay used: immunoSEQ multiplex PCR; TCRdb lists only in-frame clones, some missing. This table holds roughly 2.5 million clones, around nine tenths found once. The specimen was naive CD4+ T cells sorted from blood. The receptor set was obtained from a man between 18 and 29 years old in good health. Each CDR3 is given with its conserved first and last residue. The order of the fields is D gene, clone size, V gene, J gene, CDR3 protein, CDR3 DNA. D genes are given only for firm matches. Clone size, where shown, is once, few, many, or a class for clones that have expanded.

>TRBD2|-|TRBV29-1|TRBJ2-5
CSVGRLAVETQYF
TGCAGCGTTGGGAGACTAGCGGTTGAGACCCAGTACTTC
>TRBD2|-|TRBV18|TRBJ2-1
CASSPRLAGGPNEQFF
TGTGCCAGCTCACCTCGACTAGCGGGAGGACCCAATGAGCAGTTCTTC
>TRBD2|-|TRBV7-2|TRBJ2-7
CASSSRPGLAGDEQYF
TGTGCCAGCAGCTCGCGTCCCGGACTAGCGGGAGACGAGCAGTACTTC
>-|-|TRBV5-8|TRBJ1-6
CASSRLILSSSYNSPLHF
TGTGCCAGCAGCCGCCTGATCCTCTCGAGCTCCTATAATTCACCCCTCCACTTT
>-|-|TRBV7-2|TRBJ2-2
CASSLAEFGELFF
TGTGCCAGCAGCTTAGCGGAGTTCGGGGAGCTGTTTTTT
>TRBD1|few|TRBV10-3|TRBJ1-2
CAISRDSYGYTF
TGTGCCATCAGCCGGGACAGCTATGGCTACACCTTC
>TRBD2|-|TRBV30|TRBJ2-7
CAWSLREMAGGGEQYF
TGTGCCTGGAGTCTACGCGAAATGGCGGGAGGGGGCGAGCAGTACTTC
>-|few|TRBV5-1|TRBJ1-3
CASSSGSSGNTIYF
TGCGCCAGCAGCTCGGGCAGCTCTGGAAACACCATATATTTT
>-|-|TRBV6-5|TRBJ1-1
CASSSGLLRNTEAFF
TGTGCCAGCAGTTCGGGACTCCTGAGAAACACTGAAGCTTTCTTT
>-|-|TRBV18|TRBJ2-4
CASSPLGLAKNIQYF
TGTGCCAGCTCACCTTTAGGTCTAGCCAAAAACATTCAGTACTTC
>-|-|TRBV19|TRBJ1-1
CASSIYGRGNTEAFF
TGTGCCAGTAGTATCTATGGGAGGGGGAACACTGAAGCTTTCTTT
>-|few|TRBV30|TRBJ2-2
CAWSTRTGELFF
TGTGCCTGGAGTACACGCACCGGGGAGCTGTTTTTT
>-|few|TRBV10-2|TRBJ1-6
CASSESLGVTYYNSPLHF
TGCGCCAGCAGTGAGTCGTTGGGGGTTACCTACTATAATTCACCCCTCCACTTT
>-|-|TRBV11-3|TRBJ1-6
CASSFGENSPLHF
TGTGCCAGCAGCTTCGGAGAGAATTCACCCCTCCACTTT
>TRBD1|-|TRBV11-3|TRBJ1-6
CASSFGQGNSPLHF
TGTGCCAGCAGCTTTGGACAGGGCAATTCACCCCTCCACTTT
>-|-|TRBV30|TRBJ1-4
CAWSIQGGNKKLFF
TGTGCCTGGAGTATACAGGGAGGAAATAAAAAACTGTTTTTT
>-|-|TRBV7-8|TRBJ2-2
CASSLEGGLDTGELFF
TGTGCCAGCAGCTTAGAGGGGGGACTGGACACCGGGGAGCTGTTTTTT
>TRBD2|-|TRBV7-2|TRBJ2-5
CASSPRPSGTVQETQYF
TGTGCCAGCAGCCCACGACCTAGCGGGACTGTCCAAGAGACCCAGTACTTC